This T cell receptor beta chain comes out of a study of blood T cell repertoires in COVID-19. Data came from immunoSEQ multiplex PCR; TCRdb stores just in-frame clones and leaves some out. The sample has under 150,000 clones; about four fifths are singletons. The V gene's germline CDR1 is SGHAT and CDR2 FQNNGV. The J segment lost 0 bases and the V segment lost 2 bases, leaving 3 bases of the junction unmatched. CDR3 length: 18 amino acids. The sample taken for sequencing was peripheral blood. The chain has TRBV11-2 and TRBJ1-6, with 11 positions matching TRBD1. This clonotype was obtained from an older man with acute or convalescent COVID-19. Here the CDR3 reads CASSLRDRGSSYNSPLHF. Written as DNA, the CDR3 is TGTGCCAGCAGCTTAAGGGACAGGGGGAGCTCCTATAATTCACCCCTCCACTTT.